The 16 T cell receptor beta chains presented below share a single source sample, sequenced in a study of OX40 agonist ivuxolimab in advanced cancers. Here immunoSEQ multiplex PCR was the method, and the copy in TCRdb shows in-frame clones only, minus some. Of about 54,000 clones in the sample, 84% were seen once. Specimen: CD4+ or CD8+ T cells sorted from blood, collected in a trial of the OX40 agonist ivuxolimab. These receptors were collected from an adult with an advanced solid tumor such as melanoma, head and neck, liver or kidney cancer.

This chain joins TRBV28 and TRBJ2-7; TRBD1 is a possible D gene (6 bases). The CDR3 totals 17 residues. Per germline, CDR1 MDHEN and CDR2 SYDVKM. The germline V and J ends were trimmed by 5 bases and 1 base, with 21 bases remaining between them. CDR3 in DNA: TGTGCCAGCAGTCTCGTGGGGGCAGCAATTATTTCCTACGAGCAGTACTTC. Translation: CASSLVGAAIISYEQYF.

The rearrangement uses TRBV5-1 and TRBJ1-1, with unresolved D. CDR1 SGHRS and CDR2 YFSETQ come from the germline V gene. The CDR3 consists of 14 residues. The V gene lost 5 bases and the J gene lost 4 bases, with 15 bases spanning the gap. The CDR3 DNA reads TGCGCCAGCAGTTTCGTACCGGGAGGCACTGAAGCTTTCTTT. Its translation: CASSFVPGGTEAFF. The whole variable domain, filled in from reference TRBV5-1 and TRBJ1-1, reads KAGVTQTPRYLIKTRGQQVTLSCSPISGHRSVSWYQQTPGQGLQFLFEYFSETQRNKGNFPGRFSGRQFSNSRSEMNVSTLELGDSALYLCASSFVPGGTEAFFGQGTRLTVV.

The rearrangement links TRBV6-1 to TRBJ2-1; TRBD2 aligns across 7 bases. Germline V gene sequence: CDR1 MNHNS, CDR2 SASEGT. V dropped 2 bases and J dropped 2; count of bases not matched to a gene: 3. This CDR3 has 15 residues. The CDR3 DNA reads TGTGCCAGCAGTGAATGGGCGGGGGCCTACAATGAGCAGTTCTTC. This translates into CASSEWAGAYNEQFF.

This chain joins TRBV11-2 and TRBJ1-1; 8 bases fit TRBD1. Trimming removed 4 bases from V and 1 base from J; junction bases left unmatched: 5. This CDR3 has 15 residues. CDR1 is SGHAT and CDR2 is FQNNGV in the germline V gene. The DNA for the CDR3 is TGTGCCAGCAGCTCACGGACAGGGTGGAACACTGAAGCTTTCTTT. This codes for CASSSRTGWNTEAFF.

This chain joins TRBV5-1 and TRBJ2-5, with 8 bases aligning to TRBD1. CDR1 and CDR2 (germline): SGHRS, YFSETQ. The V segment lost 2 bases and the J segment 4 bases; nucleotides outside the gene matches: 10. The CDR3 loop spans 16 amino acids. DNA of the CDR3: TGCGCCAGCAGCTTCTCGAGAGGACAGGGAATAGAGACCCAGTACTTC. This codes for CASSFSRGQGIETQYF.

This clone came up once. The chain carries TRBV9 and TRBJ2-7, with D possibly being TRBD1 or TRBD2 (8 bases each). From germline, CDR1 is SGDLS and CDR2 YYNGEE. Between the trimmed V and J ends, which lost 4 bases and 5 bases, there was a span of 19 bases. The CDR3 consists of 15 residues. The CDR3 DNA follows: TGTGCCAGCAGCCCAGGGGGCGGGGGGTTGGACGAGCAGTACTTC. This codes for CASSPGGGGLDEQYF.

The rearrangement joins TRBV15 to TRBJ2-2; no clear D gene. The ends were cut back, 0 bases at V and 1 base at J, with 9 bases in the middle. There are 16 residues in the CDR3. Germline CDR1 LNHNV, CDR2 YYDKDF (reference sequence). The CDR3 is CATSRDVIGNTGELFF. CDR3 sequence (DNA): TGTGCCACCAGCAGAGATGTGATAGGGAACACCGGGGAGCTGTTTTTT.

This clone was counted only a few times. The rearrangement joins TRBV7-8 to TRBJ1-3; D is unresolved. The V gene lost 1 base and the J gene lost 6 bases, with 28 bases spanning the gap. CDR1 SGHVS and CDR2 FQNEAQ come from the germline V gene. The CDR3 contains 20 residues. The CDR3 nucleotides read TGTGCCAGCAGCTTAGACGCTCTGACCGGAGAGCTCCTGGGGTTAAACACCATATATTTT. This translates into CASSLDALTGELLGLNTIYF.

The rearrangement links TRBV18 to TRBJ2-7; perhaps TRBD1 as D (5 bases). CDR1 is KGHSH, CDR2 LQKENI, per germline. The V gene lost 2 bases and the J gene lost 1 base, with 12 bases spanning the gap. This CDR3 spans 15 amino acids. The CDR3 reads CASSPDRVLSYEQYF. CDR3 DNA sequence: TGTGCCAGCTCACCAGACAGAGTCCTATCCTACGAGCAGTACTTC.

The table lists this clone with a count of one. The genes are TRBV28 and TRBJ2-4, with D hard to call. Trimming pared 2 bases from V and 0 bases from J, leaving 8 bases between. Germline V gene lookup returns CDR1 MDHEN and CDR2 SYDVKM. The CDR3 runs 15 residues. CDR3 DNA sequence: TGTGCCAGCAGTTTAGAAGGGAAAGCCAAAAACATTCAGTACTTC. Translating it yields CASSLEGKAKNIQYF.

CDR3 region: CATSRDGREQETQYF. The CDR3 DNA reads TGTGCCACCAGCAGAGACGGGAGGGAACAAGAGACCCAGTACTTC. V and J are TRBV15 and TRBJ2-5, with 8 bases lining up with TRBD2. Losses at the gene ends were 0 bases for V and 2 bases for J; bases not matched to a gene: 2. This CDR3 has 15 amino acids. Germline values: CDR1 LNHNV, CDR2 YYDKDF (reference sequence).

CDR3 nucleotides: TGTGCCAGCAGCGCTGGGACTAGCGGCGCCTACAATGAGCAGTTCTTC. Its protein product is CASSAGTSGAYNEQFF. The rearrangement uses TRBV9 and TRBJ2-1; TRBD2 matches at 11 bases. CDR1 is SGDLS and CDR2 is YYNGEE in the germline V gene. Trimming at V came to 3 bases and at J to 2 bases, leaving 4 bases not matched to a gene. The CDR3 runs to 16 residues.

This chain connects TRBV19 to TRBJ1-1; D uncertain. V shed 7 bases and J shed 4 bases, with 13 bases lying between them. The germline V gene encodes CDR1 LNHDA and CDR2 SQIVND (reference sequence). The CDR3 consists of 13 residues. The CDR3 bases are TGTGCCAGTACCACGGGGTGGTCCACTGAAGCTTTCTTT. It codes for CASTTGWSTEAFF.

J is TRBJ1-4 and V is TRBV28; D not certain. CDR3 length equals 15 residues. The V end was cut by 8 bases, the J end by 2 bases, with 15 bases between. Germline CDR1 reads MDHEN; CDR2 reads SYDVKM. Here the CDR3 reads CASLQRKGTNEKLFF. CDR3 bases: TGTGCCAGCTTACAGCGAAAGGGCACTAATGAAAAACTGTTTTTT.

V usage is TRBV28 and J usage is TRBJ1-2; D not certain. V was shortened by 1 base and J by 3 bases, with 6 bases between the two germline ends. The germline V gene has CDR1 MDHEN and CDR2 SYDVKM. This CDR3 has 13 residues. The CDR3 is CASSLSRYYGYTF. CDR3 coding DNA: TGTGCCAGCAGTTTATCCAGATACTATGGCTACACCTTC.

The table lists this clone with a count of one. This chain uses TRBV25-1 with TRBJ2-1, with D perhaps matching TRBD2 (6 bases). The CDR3 consists of 12 residues. Per germline, CDR1 MGHDK and CDR2 SYGVNS. Deletions cut 7 bases from V and 9 bases from J, with 13 bases between. The CDR3 protein is CASKWGSGEQFF. Written as DNA, the CDR3 is TGTGCCAGCAAGTGGGGTAGCGGTGAGCAGTTCTTC.